A single TCR beta chain is shown here with its context. The junction does not match germline at one end; this may be a read error. These data come from a study of siplizumab effects on memory and regulatory T cells. There are 14 residues in the CDR3. From germline, CDR1 is PRHDT and CDR2 FYEKMQ (reference sequence). Measured with immunoSEQ multiplex PCR; TCRdb has only the in-frame clones, and not every one. This table holds approximately 48,000 clones, roughly 93% found once. Sequencing input: CD8+ T cells sorted from blood. This sequence was found in a human donor in good health. This sequence joins TRBV13 and TRBJ2-1, with a weak D call TRBD2 (7 bases). CDR3 coding DNA: TGCGCCAGCAGCCAAGGGGGAGGGCTAAATGAGCAGTTCTTC. Residues: CASSQGGGLNEQFF.